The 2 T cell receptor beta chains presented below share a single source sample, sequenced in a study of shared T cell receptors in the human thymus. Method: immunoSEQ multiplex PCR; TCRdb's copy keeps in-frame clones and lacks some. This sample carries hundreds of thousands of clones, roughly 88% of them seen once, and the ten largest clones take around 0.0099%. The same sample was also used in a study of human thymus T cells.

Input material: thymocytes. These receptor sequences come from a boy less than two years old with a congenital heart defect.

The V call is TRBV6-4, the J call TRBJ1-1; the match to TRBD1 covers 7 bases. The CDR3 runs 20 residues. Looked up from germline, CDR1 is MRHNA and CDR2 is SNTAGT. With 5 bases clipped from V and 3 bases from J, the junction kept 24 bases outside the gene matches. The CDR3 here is CASSPSPQTGVRPLDTEAFF. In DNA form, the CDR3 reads TGTGCCAGCAGTCCTAGCCCCCAAACAGGGGTTAGGCCCCTGGACACTGAAGCTTTCTTT.

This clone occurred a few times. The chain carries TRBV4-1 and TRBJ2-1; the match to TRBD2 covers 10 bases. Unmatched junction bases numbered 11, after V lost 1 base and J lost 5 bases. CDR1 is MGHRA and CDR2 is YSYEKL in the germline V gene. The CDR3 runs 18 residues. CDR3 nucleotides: TGCGCCAGCAGCCAAGCTCCCAAGCGACTAGCGGGCCACAATGAGCAGTTCTTC. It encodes CASSQAPKRLAGHNEQFF.